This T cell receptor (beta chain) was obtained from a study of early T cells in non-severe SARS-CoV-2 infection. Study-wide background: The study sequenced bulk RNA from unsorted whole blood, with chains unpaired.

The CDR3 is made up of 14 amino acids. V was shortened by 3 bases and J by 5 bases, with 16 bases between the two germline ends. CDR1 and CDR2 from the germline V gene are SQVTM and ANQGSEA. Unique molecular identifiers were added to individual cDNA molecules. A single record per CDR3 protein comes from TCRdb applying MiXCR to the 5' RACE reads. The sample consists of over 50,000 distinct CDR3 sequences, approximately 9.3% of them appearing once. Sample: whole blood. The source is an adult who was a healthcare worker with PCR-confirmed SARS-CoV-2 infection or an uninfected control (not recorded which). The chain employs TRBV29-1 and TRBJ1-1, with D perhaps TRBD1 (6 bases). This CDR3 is CSVEGEGGRTEAFF. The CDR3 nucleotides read TGCAGCGTTGAGGGGGAAGGGGGTAGAACTGAAGCTTTCTTT.